This T cell receptor (beta chain) was sequenced during a study of CD8 T cells in Susac syndrome. RNA amounts of roughly 0.45 to 1 ug underwent reverse transcription with random hexamers. Each CDR3 protein gets one entry after TCRdb re-called the immunoSEQ multiplex PCR reads with MiXCR. The table lists about 140,000 distinct CDR3 sequences, approximately 95% of them singletons. Germline CDR1 reads PRHDT; CDR2 reads FYEKMQ (reference sequence). There are 15 residues in the CDR3. The V and J ends lost 1 base and 4 bases, in that order; junction bases with no gene match: 5. The sequence derives from a human donor with multiple sclerosis. This sequence joins TRBV13 and TRBJ2-5, with 8 bases fitting TRBD1. Source material: CD4+ T cells from PBMCs. CDR3 protein: CASSLAPTGVETQYF. In DNA form, the CDR3 reads TGTGCCAGCAGCTTAGCCCCGACAGGGGTAGAGACCCAGTACTTC.